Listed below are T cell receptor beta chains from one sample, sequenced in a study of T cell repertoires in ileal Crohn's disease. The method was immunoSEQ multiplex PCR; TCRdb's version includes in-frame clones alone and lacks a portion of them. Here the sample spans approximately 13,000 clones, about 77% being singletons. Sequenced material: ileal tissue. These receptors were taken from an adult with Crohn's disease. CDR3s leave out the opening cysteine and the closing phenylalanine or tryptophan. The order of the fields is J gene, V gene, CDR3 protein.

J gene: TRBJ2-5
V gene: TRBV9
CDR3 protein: ASSVAVQGQETQY

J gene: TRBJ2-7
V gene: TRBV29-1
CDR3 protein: SVLGGQGREQY

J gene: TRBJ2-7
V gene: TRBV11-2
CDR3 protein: ASSFTKPYEQY

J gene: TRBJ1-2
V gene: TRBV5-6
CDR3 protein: ASSLTGFNYGYT

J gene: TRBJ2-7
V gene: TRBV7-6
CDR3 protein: ASSLGQGARYEQY

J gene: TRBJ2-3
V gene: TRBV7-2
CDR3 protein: ASSLGWEDTQY

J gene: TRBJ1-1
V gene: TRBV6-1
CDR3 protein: ASSERSGNTEAF

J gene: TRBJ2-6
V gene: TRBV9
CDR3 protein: ASSVEPLASGRTSGANVLT

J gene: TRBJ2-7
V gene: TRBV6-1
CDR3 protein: ASSGETGGSYEQY

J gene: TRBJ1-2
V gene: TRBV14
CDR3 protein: ASRGENYGYT

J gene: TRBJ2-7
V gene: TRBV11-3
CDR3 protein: ASSYGTGGNEQY

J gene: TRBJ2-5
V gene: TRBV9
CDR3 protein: ASSVVGLGGRETQY

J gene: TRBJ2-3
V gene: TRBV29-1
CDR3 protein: SVGVTADTQY

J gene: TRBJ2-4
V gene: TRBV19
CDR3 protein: ASSDRDRERY

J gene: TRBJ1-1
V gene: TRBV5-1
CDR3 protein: ASSSHLNTEAF

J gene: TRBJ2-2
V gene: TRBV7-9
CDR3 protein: ASTAGGGELF

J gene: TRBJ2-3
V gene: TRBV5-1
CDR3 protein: ASSFELGTDTQY

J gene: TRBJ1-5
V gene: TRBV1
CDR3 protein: TSSQEDSSNQPQH

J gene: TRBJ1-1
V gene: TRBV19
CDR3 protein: ASMPGGFNEAF

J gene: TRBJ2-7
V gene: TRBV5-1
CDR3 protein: ASSSGGIPGAYEQY

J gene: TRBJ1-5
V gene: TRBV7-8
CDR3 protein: ASSLRDRGDQPQH

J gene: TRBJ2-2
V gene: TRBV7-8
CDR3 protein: ASSLSGRKTGELF

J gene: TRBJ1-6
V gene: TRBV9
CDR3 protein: ASSVERGPLH

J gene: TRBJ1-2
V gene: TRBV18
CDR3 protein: ASSPQRTGGYRNYGYT

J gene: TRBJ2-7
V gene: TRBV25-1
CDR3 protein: ASSITYEQY

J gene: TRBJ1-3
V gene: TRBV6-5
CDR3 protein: ASSSPGGPGTIY

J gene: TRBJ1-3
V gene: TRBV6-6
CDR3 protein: ASSLPGVSGNTIY

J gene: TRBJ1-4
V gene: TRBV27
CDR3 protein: ASSPRQAYEKLF

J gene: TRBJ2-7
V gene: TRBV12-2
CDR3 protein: ASRVRLGLAGHYEQY